These T cell receptor beta chains were read from a single sample in a study of blood T cells in healthy people across ages. Using its own MiXCR run on the 5' RACE reads, TCRdb lists one record per CDR3 protein. Of around 1,900,000 distinct CDR3 sequences in the sample, 30% to 40% were seen once. Sequenced: blood. The receptor source for this set is a human donor in good health. CDR3s include the opening cysteine and the closing phenylalanine or tryptophan. The order of the fields is D gene, V gene, J gene, clone size, CDR3 protein, CDR3 DNA. The D gene is left open where the match is weak. Expanded clones get a size class; other rows say once, few or many, or leave the size out.

>.|TRBV18|TRBJ2-6|.
CASSPSTSGANVLTF
TGTGCCAGCTCACCTTCAACCTCTGGGGCCAACGTCCTGACTTTC
>.|TRBV6-2/TRBV6-3|TRBJ2-6|few
CASRSAGAGANVLTF
TGTGCCAGCAGATCTGCAGGGGCTGGGGCCAACGTCCTGACTTTC
>TRBD1|TRBV20-1|TRBJ1-5|.
CSARGATGEQPQHF
TGCAGTGCTAGGGGGGCGACAGGGGAACAGCCCCAGCATTTT
>TRBD1|TRBV10-3|TRBJ2-7|few
CAINSPGQGYYEQYF
TGTGCCATCAATTCGCCGGGACAGGGATACTACGAGCAGTACTTC
>TRBD1|TRBV3-1|TRBJ1-2|.
CASSQGGQASYYGYTF
TGTGCCAGCAGCCAAGGCGGACAGGCGTCTTACTATGGCTACACCTTC
>.|TRBV14|TRBJ1-1|.
CASSPHQGGATEAFF
TGTGCCAGCAGCCCCCACCAAGGGGGTGCCACTGAAGCTTTCTTT
>.|TRBV9|TRBJ2-3|few
CASSVRPSEDTDTQYF
TGTGCCAGCAGCGTTCGTCCAAGCGAAGACACAGATACGCAGTATTTT
>.|TRBV4-2|TRBJ2-7|.
CASSLPSGEQYF
TGTGCCAGCAGCCTCCCCTCGGGGGAGCAGTACTTC
>.|TRBV7-2|TRBJ2-3|.
CASSLNQGGGTQYF
TGTGCCAGCAGCTTAAATCAAGGGGGAGGTACGCAGTATTTT
>.|TRBV6-5|TRBJ1-2|.
CASRNDGDYGYTF
TGTGCCAGCAGAAACGACGGGGACTATGGCTACACCTTC
>.|TRBV5-1|TRBJ2-7|.
CASHTGQGQTYEQYF
TGCGCCAGCCACACAGGCCAGGGGCAAACCTACGAGCAGTACTTC
>.|TRBV6-5|TRBJ1-1|.
CASGRGARTSEAFF
TGTGCCAGCGGAAGGGGGGCCCGAACATCTGAAGCTTTCTTT
>.|TRBV20-1|TRBJ2-7|.
CSALTAQSSYEQYF
TGCAGTGCGTTGACAGCCCAGAGCTCCTACGAGCAGTACTTC
>TRBD1|TRBV20-1|TRBJ1-6|few
CSARPPPGTANSPLHF
TGCAGTGCTAGACCCCCCCCCGGGACAGCTAATTCACCCCTCCACTTT
>.|TRBV12-3/TRBV12-4|TRBJ2-3|.
CASRAFSTDTEYF
TGTGCCAGCAGAGCCTTTAGCACAGATACGGAGTATTTT
>.|TRBV2|TRBJ2-1|.
CASRRVGVQFF
TGTGCCAGCAGGAGGGTCGGGGTGCAGTTCTTC
>TRBD2|TRBV9|TRBJ2-3|.
CASSVSLLAGGGADTQYF
TGTGCCAGCAGCGTTTCTCTCCTAGCGGGGGGTGGAGCAGATACGCAGTATTTT
>.|TRBV4-2|TRBJ2-7|.
CASSQGTDGYEQYF
TGTGCCAGCAGCCAAGGGACAGATGGTTACGAGCAGTACTTC
>TRBD2|TRBV11-2|TRBJ2-7|few
CASSPTGPGGAYF
TGTGCCAGCAGCCCAACAGGTCCGGGGGGAGCGTACTTC
>.|TRBV29-1|TRBJ2-5|.
CSSYSSAPETQYF
TGCAGCTCCTACTCCTCGGCTCCAGAGACCCAGTACTTC
>.|TRBV7-9|TRBJ2-7|few
CASSPWGGPRGEQYF
TGTGCCAGCAGCCCATGGGGTGGACCACGGGGCGAGCAGTACTTC
>TRBD1|TRBV5-5|TRBJ2-2|.
CASSLRDRVLYTGELFF
TGTGCCAGCAGCCTCCGGGACAGGGTGTTATACACCGGGGAGCTGTTTTTT
>TRBD2|TRBV6-5|TRBJ2-3|.
CASSYGRGGDLDTQYF
TGTGCCAGCAGTTATGGGCGGGGGGGCGATCTCGATACGCAGTATTTT
>TRBD1|TRBV4-2|TRBJ1-1|.
CASSWNRDRGLVNTEAFF
TGTGCCAGCAGCTGGAATCGGGACAGGGGGCTTGTGAACACTGAAGCTTTCTTT
>TRBD1|TRBV5-1|TRBJ1-1|.
CASSLAPTGVGTEAFF
TGCGCCAGCAGCTTGGCGCCGACAGGGGTGGGGACTGAAGCTTTCTTT
>TRBD1|TRBV20-1|TRBJ1-4|few
CSAHRGIGEKLFF
TGCAGTGCTCACAGGGGGATAGGTGAAAAACTGTTTTTT
>.|TRBV5-1|TRBJ1-1|.
CASSLSNSEAFF
TGCGCCAGCAGCTTGAGTAACTCTGAAGCTTTCTTT